These T cell receptor beta chains were read from a single sample in a study of shared clonotypes between healthy human individuals. This table comes from immunoSEQ multiplex PCR, and its TCRdb copy is limited to in-frame clones, with some not included. The table lists about 960,000 clones, around 80% of them singletons. The specimen was memory CD4+ T cells sorted from blood. The source of these receptors is a man aged 18 to 29 in good health. CDR3s include the opening cysteine and the closing phenylalanine or tryptophan. Fields, in order: D gene, CDR3 length, V gene, CDR3 protein. A D gene is named only where the DNA matches it firmly.

D gene: -; CDR3 length: 16; V gene: TRBV14; CDR3 protein: CASSQELAGGAYEQYF
D gene: -; CDR3 length: 17; V gene: TRBV4-1; CDR3 protein: CASSQDPRGATNEKLFF
D gene: TRBD1; CDR3 length: 13; V gene: TRBV14; CDR3 protein: CASSRTGVVTQYF
D gene: -; CDR3 length: 15; V gene: TRBV18; CDR3 protein: CASSPRALGTDTQYF
D gene: TRBD2; CDR3 length: 19; V gene: TRBV6-1; CDR3 protein: CASSKDGTSGTSSSYEQYF
D gene: TRBD2; CDR3 length: 16; V gene: TRBV19; CDR3 protein: CASSLTSGGTQETQYF
D gene: -; CDR3 length: 11; V gene: TRBV7-2; CDR3 protein: CASSSYYEQFF
D gene: -; CDR3 length: 15; V gene: TRBV11-2; CDR3 protein: CASSLDSGKFVTIYF
D gene: -; CDR3 length: 14; V gene: TRBV19; CDR3 protein: CASSIIAGANEQFF
D gene: -; CDR3 length: 16; V gene: TRBV5-6; CDR3 protein: CASSLQADLAKNIQYF
D gene: -; CDR3 length: 14; V gene: TRBV6-5; CDR3 protein: CASSYRGLNTEAFF
D gene: TRBD2; CDR3 length: 15; V gene: TRBV18; CDR3 protein: CASSSTSGTLLGQYF
D gene: -; CDR3 length: 11; V gene: TRBV5-6; CDR3 protein: CARGPNSPLHF
D gene: -; CDR3 length: 13; V gene: TRBV5-6; CDR3 protein: CASSRLDTYEQYF
D gene: TRBD1; CDR3 length: 14; V gene: TRBV2; CDR3 protein: CASSGDRGNYGYTF
D gene: -; CDR3 length: 12; V gene: TRBV6-5; CDR3 protein: CATSAAQETQYF
D gene: TRBD1; CDR3 length: 15; V gene: TRBV5-4; CDR3 protein: CASSLGTGGTYEQYF
D gene: TRBD2; CDR3 length: 15; V gene: TRBV6-5; CDR3 protein: CASSQTSGGTDTQYF
D gene: -; CDR3 length: 14; V gene: TRBV6-5; CDR3 protein: CASSYARMNTEAFF
D gene: -; CDR3 length: 15; V gene: TRBV5-5; CDR3 protein: CASSLAGTTAYEQYF
D gene: -; CDR3 length: 15; V gene: TRBV11-3; CDR3 protein: CASSLMGDGKYEQYF
D gene: -; CDR3 length: 16; V gene: TRBV5-1; CDR3 protein: CASSPGYGLTQETQYF